This entry lists 25 T cell receptor beta chains sequenced from one sample in a study of T cell repertoires in cytomegalovirus infection. Via MiXCR, TCRdb re-called the reads, giving one row per CDR3 protein. The sample lists a few hundred thousand distinct CDR3 sequences; approximately 18% were seen once. The material sequenced was PBMCs. Receptors originate from a human donor in good health (CMV status not recorded). Some clones in this sample may be carry-over from other donors' samples.

In nucleotides, the CDR3 is TGCAGTGCTAGAGACATGCGAGGGAGAAACACCATATATTTT. It yields the protein CSARDMRGRNTIYF. V usage is TRBV20-1 and J usage is TRBJ1-3, with unresolved D. The V gene's germline CDR1 is DFQATT and CDR2 SNEGSKA (reference sequence). Trimming stripped 0 bases from V and 5 bases from J, with 11 bases between. The CDR3 is 14 amino acids.

The rearrangement joins TRBV6-8 to TRBJ1-3, with 8 bases fitting TRBD1. Germline values: CDR1 MNHGY, CDR2 SAAAGT. The CDR3 loop spans 13 amino acids. With 6 bases clipped from V and 5 bases from J, the junction kept 3 bases outside the gene matches. The CDR3 sequence: CASSRTGRNTIYF. The CDR3 nucleotides read TGTGCCAGCAGCCGGACAGGGCGAAACACCATATATTTT.

In its sample, this clonotype was seen a few times. This chain joins TRBV4-3 and TRBJ2-2, with 15 bases fitting TRBD2. CDR1 is LGHNA, CDR2 YSLEER, per germline. J gave up 8 bases and V 1 base, and 8 bases lay outside the gene matches. The CDR3 totals 18 residues. For the CDR3, the DNA is TGCGCCAGCAGCCAAGGAGGACTAGCGGGAGGGGAAGGGGGGGAGCTGTTTTTT. It specifies CASSQGGLAGGEGGELFF.

This clonotype appeared a few times. The chain links TRBV28 to TRBJ1-5, with 9 bases fitting TRBD1. Germline V gene data show CDR1 as MDHEN and CDR2 as SYDVKM. V was pared by 4 bases and J by 6 bases, with 7 bases of the junction left unmatched. The CDR3 is 15 amino acids. The CDR3 DNA reads TGTGCCAGCAGTTACGGGACAGGGATCGGTCAGCCCCAGCATTTT. This codes for CASSYGTGIGQPQHF.

There are a few counts of this clonotype. The chain links TRBV29-1 to TRBJ1-1; no firm D call. Germline assignment: CDR1 SQVTM and CDR2 ANQGSEA. The length of the CDR3 is 14 residues. Trimming shortened V by 3 bases and J by 0 bases, and 11 bases separated the two germline ends. CDR3 nucleotides: TGCAGCGTTGAGGTTAGAGCCATGAACACTGAAGCTTTCTTT. Translation: CSVEVRAMNTEAFF.

V usage is TRBV7-9 and J usage is TRBJ1-1, with 7 bases matching TRBD1. The V and J ends lost 5 bases and 5 bases, in that order; junction bases with no gene match: 8. Per the germline V gene, CDR1 is SEHNR and CDR2 is FQNEAQ (reference sequence). This CDR3 spans 14 amino acids. This chain's CDR3 is CASSPEDRETEAFF. In DNA, the CDR3 is TGTGCCAGCAGCCCCGAAGACAGGGAAACTGAAGCTTTCTTT.

In its sample, this clonotype was seen a few times. This chain uses TRBV12-3 or TRBV12-4 with TRBJ1-1, with 7 bases matching TRBD1. This CDR3 contains 12 residues. J lost 5 bases, V lost 6 bases, and 3 bases had no gene match. CDR3 sequence (DNA): TGTGCCAGCAGGACAGGGCGGACTGAAGCTTTCTTT. Translated, it gives CASRTGRTEAFF.

The chain combines TRBV20-1 with TRBJ2-3, with a tentative D call TRBD2 (6 bases). Trimming removed 0 bases from V and 2 bases from J, with 21 bases in between. CDR3 length: 18 amino acids. Germline CDR1 and CDR2: DFQATT and SNEGSKA (reference sequence). For the CDR3, the DNA is TGCAGTGCTAGAGAGGGGGGTTTTAGCGGTCCCTACACAGATACGCAGTATTTT. Protein product: CSAREGGFSGPYTDTQYF.

This clonotype has only a few counts. The gene calls are TRBV9 and TRBJ1-3, with D unclear. The V end lost 3 bases, the J end lost 9 bases, and 10 bases lay between the germline ends. The germline CDR1 and CDR2 sequences are SGDLS and YYNGEE. This CDR3 has 12 amino acids. CDR3 in DNA: TGTGCCAGCAGCGACGAAGGGAGCACCATATATTTT. Translation gives CASSDEGSTIYF. Full variable domain (remainder filled in from reference TRBV9 and TRBJ1-3): DSGVTQTPKHLITATGQRVTLRCSPRSGDLSVYWYQQSLDQGLQFLIQYYNGEERAKGNILERFSAQQFPDLHSELNLSSLELGDSALYFCASSDEGSTIYFGEGSWLTVV.

This clonotype has ten or more counts. The chain is built from TRBV12-3 or TRBV12-4 and TRBJ2-5; D is ambiguous. CDR3 length equals 11 residues. Deletions cut 6 bases from V and 5 bases from J, with 7 bases between. The CDR3 coding sequence is TGTGCCAGCAGCTTAAGGGAGACCCAGTACTTC. It is translated as CASSLRETQYF.

This clonotype was seen a handful of times. V usage is TRBV5-6 and J usage is TRBJ1-1; D is perhaps TRBD1 (6 bases). The CDR3 runs to 15 residues. CDR1 and CDR2 from the germline V gene are SGHDT and YYEEEE. V gave up 0 bases and J gave up 4 bases, with 13 bases separating them. CDR3 loop: CASSLEWGLGTEAFF. In DNA form, the CDR3 reads TGTGCCAGCAGCTTGGAGTGGGGGCTCGGCACTGAAGCTTTCTTT.

This clonotype was observed a handful of times. V usage is TRBV6-2 or TRBV6-3 and J usage is TRBJ2-1, with D possibly being TRBD2 (6 bases). The CDR3 is 13 amino acids. V lost 8 bases and J 6 bases, leaving 14 bases between the germline ends. Germline V gene lookup returns CDR1 MNHEY and CDR2 SVGEGT. The CDR3 coding sequence is TGTGCCAGCCAAAGGAGGGGTCGCAATGAGCAGTTCTTC. This codes for CASQRRGRNEQFF.

The CDR3 bases are TGCAGTGCTAGCCCTGTCTATGGCTACACCTTC. This encodes CSASPVYGYTF. The rearrangement uses TRBV20-1 and TRBJ1-2; D gene uncertain. This CDR3 comprises 11 residues. Germline V gene data show CDR1 as DFQATT and CDR2 as SNEGSKA (reference sequence). V was clipped by 3 bases and J by 4 bases, with 6 bases between them.

This rearrangement joins TRBV10-3 to TRBJ2-1; 12 nucleotides agree with TRBD1. V lost 7 bases and J lost 2; bases outside the gene matches: 9. Germline loops: CDR1 ENHRY, CDR2 SYGVKD. CDR3 size: 17 residues. The CDR3 protein is CAINPGQGAITYNEQFF. The CDR3 nucleotides read TGTGCCATCAACCCGGGACAGGGGGCCATCACCTACAATGAGCAGTTCTTC.

There are a few counts of this clonotype. V and J are TRBV27 and TRBJ2-3; D perhaps matches TRBD2 (5 bases). The CDR3 is 15 residues long. The ends were cut back, 3 bases at V and 1 base at J, with 11 bases in the middle. Germline loops: CDR1 MNHEY, CDR2 SMNVEV (reference sequence). The CDR3 region is CASSLRARGTDTQYF. The DNA for the CDR3 is TGTGCCAGCAGTTTGCGGGCGCGGGGCACAGATACGCAGTATTTT.

The sample holds many counts of this clonotype. J is TRBJ2-3 and V is TRBV7-2; D is undetermined. V lost 5 bases, J lost 3 bases, and 12 bases lay in between. This CDR3 contains 14 residues. Germline lookup yields CDR1 SGHTA and CDR2 FQGNSA. CDR3 amino acids: CASSHPMGTDTQYF. The CDR3, as DNA: TGTGCCAGCAGCCACCCCATGGGGACAGATACGCAGTATTTT. The full variable domain, rest sourced from reference TRBV7-2 and TRBJ2-3, is GAGVSQSPSNKVTEKGKDVELRCDPISGHTALYWYRQSLGQGLEFLIYFQGNSAPDKSGLPSDRFSAERTGGSVSTLTIQRTQQEDSAVYLCASSHPMGTDTQYFGPGTRLTVL.

The CDR3 sequence: CASSGAGGETQYF. CDR3 nucleotide sequence: TGTGCCAGCAGTGGGGCGGGGGGAGAGACCCAGTACTTC. The chain uses TRBV27 and TRBJ2-5, with TRBD2 matching over 8 bases. This CDR3 region has 13 residues. Germline V lookup: CDR1 MNHEY, CDR2 SMNVEV (reference sequence). Germline trimming cut 5 bases from V and 4 bases from J; bases unmatched to any gene: 3.

The sample holds many counts of this clonotype. DNA of the CDR3: TGTGCCAGCAGCTTAGGACACGCGCCTTCACCCCTCCACTTT. Its protein product is CASSLGHAPSPLHF. This rearrangement joins TRBV7-9 to TRBJ1-6; D remains unclear. In germline, CDR1 is SEHNR, CDR2 FQNEAQ (reference sequence). V lost 1 base and J lost 9, with 10 bases in between. This CDR3 region has 14 residues.

This rearrangement joins TRBV29-1 to TRBJ2-1, with a tentative D call TRBD2 (5 bases). Germline assignment: CDR1 SQVTM and CDR2 ANQGSEA. This CDR3 comprises 15 residues. V was pared by 3 bases and J by 0 bases, with 12 bases between. Here the CDR3 DNA reads TGCAGCGTTGACTTTGCGGGTGGCTCCTACAATGAGCAGTTCTTC. Translated: CSVDFAGGSYNEQFF.

At least ten counts were recorded for this clonotype. The chain employs TRBV7-8 and TRBJ2-1; D could derive from TRBD1 or TRBD2 (5 bases each). Between the trimmed V and J ends, which lost 2 bases and 5 bases, there was a span of 19 bases. The CDR3 consists of 17 residues. CDR1 is SGHVS and CDR2 is FQNEAQ in the germline V gene. CDR3 sequence (DNA): TGTGCCAGCAGCTTATCCGCCGGGACCCCTTACCACAATGAGCAGTTCTTC. Amino acid sequence: CASSLSAGTPYHNEQFF.

This chain links TRBV23-1 with TRBJ1-6, with D hard to call. TRBV23-1 qualifies as an ORF whose function is uncertain. Trimming cost V 3 bases and J 7 bases, with 7 bases left between them. This CDR3 has 13 amino acids. The CDR3 sequence: CASSHSTNSPLHF. CDR3 DNA sequence: TGCGCCAGCAGTCATTCCACCAATTCACCCCTCCACTTT.

The chain carries TRBV5-1 and TRBJ2-7; a weak D match, TRBD1 (5 bases). V was trimmed by 6 bases and J by 3 bases, leaving 13 bases between them. The CDR3 consists of 13 residues. Germline values: CDR1 SGHRS, CDR2 YFSETQ. CDR3 sequence: CASTGQPDYEQYF. CDR3 nucleotide sequence: TGCGCCAGCACCGGACAACCAGACTACGAGCAGTACTTC.

The chain employs TRBV20-1 and TRBJ2-1; TRBD1 matches 11 bases. This CDR3 region has 17 residues. Germline loops: CDR1 DFQATT, CDR2 SNEGSKA (reference sequence). V dropped 1 base and J dropped 2; count of bases not matched to a gene: 7. CDR3 in amino acids: CSARVDRGRMAYNEQFF. Written as DNA, the CDR3 is TGCAGTGCTAGAGTGGACAGGGGGCGCATGGCCTACAATGAGCAGTTCTTC.

This clonotype was seen a handful of times. The chain recombines TRBV7-9 with TRBJ2-5, with D possibly matching TRBD2 (5 bases). V lost 2 bases to trimming and J lost 2 bases, with 12 bases between them. Germline values: CDR1 SEHNR, CDR2 FQNEAQ (reference sequence). This CDR3 has 15 amino acids. In DNA, the CDR3 is TGTGCCAGCAGCTTAAGATTGACGGGGCAAGAGACCCAGTACTTC. It translates to CASSLRLTGQETQYF.

This clonotype has at least ten counts. The CDR3 DNA is TGTGCCAGTAGTATTTCCGGCGACGAGCAGTACTTC. It specifies CASSISGDEQYF. V usage is TRBV19 and J usage is TRBJ2-7; D not resolved. V shed 3 bases and J shed 5 bases, with 8 bases lying between them. Germline CDR1 is LNHDA and CDR2 is SQIVND (reference sequence). The CDR3 has 12 amino acids.